The entry below describes one TCR beta chain. This entry is derived from a study of T cells in Graves' hyperthyroidism and ophthalmopathy. Using RNA transcripts as the source, TCR beta CDR3 regions were amplified. Using the HTBI primer set, a first-round RT-PCR was run on the TCR CDR3. Using its own MiXCR run on the multiplex PCR reads, TCRdb lists one record per CDR3 protein. The sample lists more than 600,000 distinct CDR3 sequences, less than 20% occurring once. CDR1 is MDHEN and CDR2 is SYDVKM in the germline V gene. This CDR3 spans 16 amino acids. Trimming cost V 5 bases and J 3 bases, with 16 bases left between them.

Material: blood. J is TRBJ1-4 and V is TRBV28; TRBD1 is a possible D gene (6 bases). The sequence came from a man aged 18 to 35 with Graves' hyperthyroidism. For the CDR3, the DNA is TGTGCCAGCAGTGGAGACGGGGGCGTTTCTAATGAAAAACTGTTTTTT. This gives the protein CASSGDGGVSNEKLFF.